This record concerns one TCR beta chain sequence. RNA, at about 0.45 to 1 ug, was reverse transcribed with random hexamers. Each CDR3 protein is one row after TCRdb ran MiXCR on the immunoSEQ multiplex PCR reads. This sample has about 290,000 distinct CDR3 sequences, with 89% found just once. This CDR3 contains 14 residues. Germline V CDR1 and CDR2: DFQATT, SNEGSKA (reference sequence). The junction had 6 bases not matched to a gene; V was cut back by 5 bases and J by 0 bases. This record comes from a study of CD8 T cells in Susac syndrome. Specimen: CD8+ T cells from PBMCs. V is TRBV20-1 and J is TRBJ2-7, with 8 bases aligning to TRBD2. This receptor was obtained from a human donor with multiple sclerosis. CDR3: CSAYSSGSSYEQYF. CDR3 nucleotides: TGCAGTGCTTACTCTAGCGGGTCCTCCTACGAGCAGTACTTC.